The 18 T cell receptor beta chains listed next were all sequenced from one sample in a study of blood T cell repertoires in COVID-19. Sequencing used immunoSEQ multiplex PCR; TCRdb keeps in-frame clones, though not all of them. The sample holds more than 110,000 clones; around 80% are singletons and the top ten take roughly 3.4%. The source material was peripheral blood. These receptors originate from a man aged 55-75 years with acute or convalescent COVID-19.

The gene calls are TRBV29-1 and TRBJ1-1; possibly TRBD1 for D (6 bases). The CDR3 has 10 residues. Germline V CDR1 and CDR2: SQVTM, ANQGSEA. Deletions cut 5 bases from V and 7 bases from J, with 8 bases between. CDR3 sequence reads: CSVTGLEAFF. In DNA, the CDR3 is TGCAGCGTTACAGGGCTTGAAGCTTTCTTT. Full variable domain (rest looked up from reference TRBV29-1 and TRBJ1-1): SAVISQKPSRDICQRGTSLTIQCQVDSQVTMMFWYRQQPGQSLTLIATANQGSEATYESGFVIDKFPISRPNLTFSTLTVSNMSPEDSSIYLCSVTGLEAFFGQGTRLTVV.

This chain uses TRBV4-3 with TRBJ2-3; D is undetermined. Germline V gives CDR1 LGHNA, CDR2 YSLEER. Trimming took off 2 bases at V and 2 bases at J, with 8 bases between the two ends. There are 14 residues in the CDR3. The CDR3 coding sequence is TGCGCCAGCAGCCAATCACAGCTCACAGATACGCAGTATTTT. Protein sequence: CASSQSQLTDTQYF.

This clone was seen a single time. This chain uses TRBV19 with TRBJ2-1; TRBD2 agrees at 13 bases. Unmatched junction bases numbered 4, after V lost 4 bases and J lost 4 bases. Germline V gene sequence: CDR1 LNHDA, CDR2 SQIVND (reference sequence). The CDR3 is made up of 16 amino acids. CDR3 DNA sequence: TGTGCCAGTAGTAGACTAGCGGGAGGCCTATACAATGAGCAGTTCTTC. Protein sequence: CASSRLAGGLYNEQFF.

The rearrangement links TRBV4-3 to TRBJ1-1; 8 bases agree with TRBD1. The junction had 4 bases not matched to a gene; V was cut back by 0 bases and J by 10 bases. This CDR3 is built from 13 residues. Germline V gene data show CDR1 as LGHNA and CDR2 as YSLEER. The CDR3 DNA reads TGCGCCAGCAGCCAAGATAAACAGGGGGTAGCTTTCTTT. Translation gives CASSQDKQGVAFF.

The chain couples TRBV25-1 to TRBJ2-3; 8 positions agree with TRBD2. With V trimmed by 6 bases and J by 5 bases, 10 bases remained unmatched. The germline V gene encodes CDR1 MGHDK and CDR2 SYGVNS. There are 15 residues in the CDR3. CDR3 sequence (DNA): TGTGCCAGCAGCTCGAAGCGGGAGTGGGGAGATACGCAGTATTTT. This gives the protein CASSSKREWGDTQYF.

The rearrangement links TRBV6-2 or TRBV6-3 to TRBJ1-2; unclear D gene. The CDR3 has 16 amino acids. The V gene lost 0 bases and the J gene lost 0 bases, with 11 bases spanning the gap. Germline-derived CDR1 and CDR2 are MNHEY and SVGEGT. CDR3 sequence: CASSYSNIGANYGYTF. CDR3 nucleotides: TGTGCCAGCAGTTACTCGAATATTGGAGCTAACTATGGCTACACCTTC.

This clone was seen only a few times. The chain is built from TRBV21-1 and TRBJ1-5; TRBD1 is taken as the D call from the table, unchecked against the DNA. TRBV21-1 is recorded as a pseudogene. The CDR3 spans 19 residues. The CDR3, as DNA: TGTGCCAGCAGCAAACGATATAGGAGGACAGTACCTTTCAATCAGCCCCAGCATTTT. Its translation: CASSKRYRRTVPFNQPQHF.

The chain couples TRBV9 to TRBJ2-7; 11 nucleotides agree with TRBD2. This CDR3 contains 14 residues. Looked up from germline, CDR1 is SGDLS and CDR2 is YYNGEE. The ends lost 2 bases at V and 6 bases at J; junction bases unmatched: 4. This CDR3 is CASSVRLAGGEQYF. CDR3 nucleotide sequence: TGTGCCAGCAGCGTTAGGCTAGCGGGAGGCGAGCAGTACTTC.

The CDR3, as DNA: TGTGCCACCAGCGAGGGTGGCACCTACGAGCAGTACTTC. This gives the protein CATSEGGTYEQYF. V and J are TRBV24-1 and TRBJ2-7, with a tentative D call TRBD2 (5 bases). Trimming removed 7 bases from V and 2 bases from J, with 11 bases in between. CDR1 is KGHDR, CDR2 SFDVKD, per germline. There are 13 residues in the CDR3.

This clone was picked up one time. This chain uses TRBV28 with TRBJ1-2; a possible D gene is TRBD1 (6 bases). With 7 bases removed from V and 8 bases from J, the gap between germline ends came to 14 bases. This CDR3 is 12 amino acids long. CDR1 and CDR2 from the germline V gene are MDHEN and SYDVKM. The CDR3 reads CASTTQGLGYTF. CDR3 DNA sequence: TGTGCCAGCACCACCCAGGGGTTAGGCTACACCTTC.

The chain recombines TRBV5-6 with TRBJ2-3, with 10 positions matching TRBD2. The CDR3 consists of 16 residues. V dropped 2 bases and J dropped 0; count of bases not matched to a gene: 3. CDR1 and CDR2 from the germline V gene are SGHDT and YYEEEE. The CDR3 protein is CASSFSGRASTDTQYF. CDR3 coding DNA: TGTGCCAGCAGCTTCAGCGGGAGGGCCAGCACAGATACGCAGTATTTT.

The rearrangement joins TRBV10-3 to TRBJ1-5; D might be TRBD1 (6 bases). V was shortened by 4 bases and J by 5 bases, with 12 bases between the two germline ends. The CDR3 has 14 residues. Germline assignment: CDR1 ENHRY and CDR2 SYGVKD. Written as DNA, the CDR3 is TGTGCCATCAGTGTCGGGGGGCCGGATCAGCCCCAGCATTTT. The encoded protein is CAISVGGPDQPQHF.

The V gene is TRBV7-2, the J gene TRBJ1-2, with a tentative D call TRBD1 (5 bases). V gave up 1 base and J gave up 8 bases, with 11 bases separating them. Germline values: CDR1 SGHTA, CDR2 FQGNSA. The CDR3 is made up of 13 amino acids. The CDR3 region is CASSLVGEVGYTF. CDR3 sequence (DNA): TGTGCCAGCAGCTTAGTAGGGGAGGTAGGCTACACCTTC.

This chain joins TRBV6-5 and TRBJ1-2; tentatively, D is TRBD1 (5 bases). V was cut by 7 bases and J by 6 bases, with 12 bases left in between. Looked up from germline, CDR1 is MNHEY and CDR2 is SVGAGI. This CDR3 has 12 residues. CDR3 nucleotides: TGTGCCAGCACCAGGGTTGGAAATGGCTACACCTTC. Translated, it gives CASTRVGNGYTF.

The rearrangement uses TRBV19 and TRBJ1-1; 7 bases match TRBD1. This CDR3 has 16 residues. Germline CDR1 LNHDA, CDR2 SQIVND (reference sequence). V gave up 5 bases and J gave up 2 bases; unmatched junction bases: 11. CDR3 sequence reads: CASSGPRDSQNTEAFF. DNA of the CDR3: TGTGCCAGTAGTGGGCCTCGGGACAGTCAAAACACTGAAGCTTTCTTT. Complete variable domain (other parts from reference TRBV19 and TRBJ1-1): DGGITQSPKYLFRKEGQNVTLSCEQNLNHDAMYWYRQDPGQGLRLIYYSQIVNDFQKGDIAEGYSVSREKKESFPLTVTSAQKNPTAFYLCASSGPRDSQNTEAFFGQGTRLTVV.

The CDR3 loop is CASSPAGGGNIQYF. DNA of the CDR3: TGTGCCAGCTCCCCCGCGGGGGGCGGAAACATTCAGTACTTC. This chain links TRBV28 with TRBJ2-4; 8 bases match TRBD2. The CDR3 spans 14 residues. CDR1 and CDR2 from the germline V gene are MDHEN and SYDVKM. V dropped 8 bases and J dropped 6; count of bases not matched to a gene: 9.

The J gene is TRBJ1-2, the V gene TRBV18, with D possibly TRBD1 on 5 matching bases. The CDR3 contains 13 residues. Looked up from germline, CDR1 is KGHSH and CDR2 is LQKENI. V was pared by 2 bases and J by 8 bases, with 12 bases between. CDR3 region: CASSPSDSRGYTF. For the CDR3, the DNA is TGTGCCAGCTCACCATCTGACAGCCGGGGCTACACCTTC.

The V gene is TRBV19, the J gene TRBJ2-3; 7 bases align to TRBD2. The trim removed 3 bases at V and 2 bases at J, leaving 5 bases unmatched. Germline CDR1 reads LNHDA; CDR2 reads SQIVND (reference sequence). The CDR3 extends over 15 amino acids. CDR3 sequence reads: CASSMGSGPTDTQYF. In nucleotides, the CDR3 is TGTGCCAGTAGTATGGGTAGCGGGCCCACAGATACGCAGTATTTT.